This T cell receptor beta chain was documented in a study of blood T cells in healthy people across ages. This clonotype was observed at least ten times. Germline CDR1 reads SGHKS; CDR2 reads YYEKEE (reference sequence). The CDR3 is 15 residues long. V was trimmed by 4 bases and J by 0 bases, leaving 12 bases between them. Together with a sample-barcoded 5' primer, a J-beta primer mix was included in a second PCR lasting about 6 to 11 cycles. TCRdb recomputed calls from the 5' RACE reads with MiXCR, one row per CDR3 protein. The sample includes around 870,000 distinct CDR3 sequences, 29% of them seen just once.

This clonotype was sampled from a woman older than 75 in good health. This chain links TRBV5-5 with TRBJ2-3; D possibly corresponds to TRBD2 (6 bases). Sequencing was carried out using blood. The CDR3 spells CASSGAGTSTDTQYF. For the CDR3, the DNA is TGTGCCAGCAGCGGTGCCGGGACTAGCACAGATACGCAGTATTTT. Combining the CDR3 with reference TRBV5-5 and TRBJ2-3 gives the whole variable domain DAGVTQSPTHLIKTRGQQVTLRCSPISGHKSVSWYQQVLGQGPQFIFQYYEKEERGRGNFPDRFSARQFPNYSSELNVNALLLGDSALYLCASSGAGTSTDTQYFGPGTRLTVL.